This TCR beta chain was captured in a study of immune heterogeneity within non-small cell lung tumors. The study's findings and limits: Different patients shared few of their high-frequency T-cell receptor beta clonotypes. Dominant CDR3 beta clonotypes repeated across a patient's tumor loci, while different loci held unique high-frequency clones.

Bulk tumor gDNA, about 630 ng per sample, served as the TCR template. Doctors removed several biopsies from each primary tumor during surgery, keeping them far apart. Those enrolled were patients newly diagnosed with untreated non-small cell lung cancer and undergoing curative surgery. As concerns this clonotype: Its matching antigen is unknown.

In germline, CDR1 is SGHTA, CDR2 FQGNSA. The CDR3 runs 15 residues. V dropped 5 bases and J dropped 7; count of bases not matched to a gene: 13. Using 32 V and 13 J primers, multiplex PCR amplified TCR beta CDR3. TCRdb re-derived calls from the multiplex PCR reads in MiXCR, one entry per CDR3 protein. The sample has about 21,000 distinct CDR3 sequences, around 30% seen once; the top ten hold around 4.6%. The rearrangement links TRBV7-2 to TRBJ2-5; 7 positions agree with TRBD2. Sequenced input: lung tumor tissue. The sequence derives from a man aged 40-55 years with non-small cell lung cancer. The DNA for the CDR3 is TGTGCCAGCAGCGCCGGACCCGGGGGGTCTGTGACCCAGTACTTC. This sequence encodes CASSAGPGGSVTQYF.